The next 23 T cell receptor beta chains were all read from a single sample in a study of blood T cells in healthy people across ages. For the second PCR, which ran for about 6 to 11 cycles, a sample-barcoded 5' primer and a J-beta primer mix were used. TCRdb reprocessed the 5' RACE reads via MiXCR and lists one record per CDR3 protein. The repertoire consists of roughly 700,000 distinct CDR3 sequences, with around 48% occurring once and the leading ten covering approximately 32%. What was sequenced was blood. The receptors were sampled from a woman aged 60-70 years in good health.

The chain carries TRBV10-3 and TRBJ2-3, with 13 bases aligning to TRBD2. Trimming cost V 7 bases and J 5 bases; bases outside gene matches: 3. The germline CDR1 and CDR2 sequences are ENHRY and SYGVKD. CDR3 length: 14 amino acids. The CDR3 bases are TGTGCCATCACGACTAGCGGGAGGAAAGATACGCAGTATTTT. Translation gives CAITTSGRKDTQYF.

V is TRBV15 and J is TRBJ1-2; no reliable D call. CDR1 and CDR2 from the germline V gene are LNHNV and YYDKDF (reference sequence). The CDR3 consists of 15 residues. V shed 0 bases and J shed 7 bases, with 15 bases lying between them. The CDR3 coding sequence is TGTGCCACCAGCAGAGAGGGCAGGCCGGGGAGTGGCTACACCTTC. Amino acid sequence: CATSREGRPGSGYTF.

The genes are TRBV6-1 and TRBJ1-2; TRBD1 is a possible D gene (6 bases). Trimming took 4 bases from V and 4 from J, leaving 16 bases between them. In germline, CDR1 is MNHNS, CDR2 SASEGT. This CDR3 has 15 residues. For the CDR3, the DNA is TGTGCCAGCAGTGCCGGGAGGGGGGGCATCTATGGCTACACCTTC. This sequence encodes CASSAGRGGIYGYTF.

This clonotype came up a few times. The chain carries TRBV5-1 and TRBJ2-1; perhaps TRBD2 as D (7 bases). Germline V gene data show CDR1 as SGHRS and CDR2 as YFSETQ. This CDR3 is built from 16 residues. Trimming shortened V by 4 bases and J by 1 base, and 15 bases separated the two germline ends. In DNA form, the CDR3 reads TGCGCCAGCAGCCGGGGGGCGGGACGATCCTACAATGAGCAGTTCTTC. Translated: CASSRGAGRSYNEQFF.

This clonotype has only a few counts. This sequence joins TRBV7-9 and TRBJ2-7; 9 nucleotides align to TRBD2. CDR1 SEHNR and CDR2 FQNEAQ come from the germline V gene (reference sequence). Trimming took 5 bases from V and 2 from J; bases not matched to a gene: 4. This CDR3 contains 14 residues. The CDR3 DNA sequence: TGTGCCAGCAGCATTAGCGGGAGCACCTACGAGCAGTACTTC. Translation: CASSISGSTYEQYF.

This clonotype was found a few times. V and J are TRBV6-2 or TRBV6-3 and TRBJ2-7; 8 bases match TRBD1. V was pared by 1 base and J by 6 bases, with 8 bases of the junction left unmatched. The CDR3 is made up of 15 amino acids. CDR1 MNHEY and CDR2 SVGEGT come from the germline V gene. CDR3 in amino acids: CASSYWGQAPSEQYF. The CDR3 DNA sequence: TGTGCCAGCAGTTACTGGGGACAGGCCCCCTCCGAGCAGTACTTC.

The chain carries TRBV7-3 and TRBJ2-6; D remains ambiguous. Between the trimmed V and J ends, which lost 2 bases and 4 bases, there was a span of 9 bases. The CDR3 is 15 residues long. The V gene's germline CDR1 is SGHTA and CDR2 FQGTGA. This CDR3 reads CASSLSRGGANVLTF. The CDR3 DNA is TGTGCCAGCAGCTTATCCCGCGGCGGGGCCAACGTCCTGACTTTC.

This clonotype has ten or more counts. V and J are TRBV7-3 and TRBJ2-1; TRBD2 matches at 14 bases. Germline V gene data show CDR1 as SGHTA and CDR2 as FQGTGA. The CDR3 runs to 19 residues. Unmatched junction bases numbered 9, after V lost 5 bases and J lost 0 bases. The CDR3 DNA reads as TGTGCCAGCAGCAAGACTAGCGGGAGGGCCCTCAGCTCCTACAATGAGCAGTTCTTC. Amino acid sequence: CASSKTSGRALSSYNEQFF. Complete variable domain (other parts from reference TRBV7-3 and TRBJ2-1): GAGVSQTPSNKVTEKGKYVELRCDPISGHTALYWYRQSLGQGPEFLIYFQGTGAADDSGLPNDRFFAVRPEGSVSTLKIQRTERGDSAVYLCASSKTSGRALSSYNEQFFGPGTRLTVL.

The V gene is TRBV7-3, the J gene TRBJ2-1, with 7 bases that match TRBD2. V shed 4 bases, J shed 15 bases, and the junction held 12 bases outside the gene matches. CDR1 and CDR2 (germline): SGHTA, FQGTGA. The CDR3 covers 13 residues. CDR3 in DNA: TGTGCCAGCAGCTCTTACGAGCGGGGTCCGAGGTTCTTC. This translates into CASSSYERGPRFF.

The table lists this clonotype with many counts. The chain recombines TRBV10-3 with TRBJ2-1; unclear D gene. Trimming shortened V by 11 bases and J by 13 bases, and 18 bases separated the two germline ends. Germline V CDR1 and CDR2: ENHRY, SYGVKD. The length of the CDR3 is 11 residues. Here the CDR3 reads CAATTGYHQFF. CDR3 nucleotide sequence: TGTGCCGCTACCACCGGGTACCACCAGTTCTTC.

This clonotype was observed many times. The V call is TRBV20-1, the J call TRBJ1-2; D is possibly TRBD1 (6 bases). This CDR3 spans 13 amino acids. CDR1 is DFQATT and CDR2 is SNEGSKA in the germline V gene (reference sequence). V was clipped by 3 bases and J by 8 bases, with 16 bases between them. CDR3 loop: CSASRGGSFGYTF. Here the CDR3 DNA reads TGCAGTGCTAGCCGAGGGGGTAGTTTCGGCTACACCTTC.

This chain uses TRBV9 with TRBJ2-7, with 12 bases aligning to TRBD1. V was clipped by 6 bases and J by 7 bases; unmatched bases: 5. The CDR3 is made up of 13 amino acids. Germline-derived CDR1 and CDR2 are SGDLS and YYNGEE. The CDR3 DNA is TGTGCCAGCACCGGGACAGGGGGCAATGAGCAGTACTTC. Amino acid sequence: CASTGTGGNEQYF.

The count of this clonotype is one. The gene calls are TRBV6-6 and TRBJ1-2; a possible D gene is TRBD1 (6 bases). Germline values: CDR1 MNHNY, CDR2 SVGAGI (reference sequence). The V and J ends lost 7 bases and 6 bases respectively, with 15 bases between them. This CDR3 is 13 amino acids long. CDR3 in DNA: TGTGCCAGCAAGGACAGCCGGAGGGATGGCTACACCTTC. It translates to CASKDSRRDGYTF.

In this sample, this clonotype turned up many times. CDR3 amino acids: CASSWTGNQPQHF. In nucleotides, the CDR3 is TGTGCCAGCAGTTGGACAGGCAATCAGCCCCAGCATTTT. V and J are TRBV27 and TRBJ1-5, with D possibly matching TRBD1 (6 bases). Per the germline V gene, CDR1 is MNHEY and CDR2 is SMNVEV (reference sequence). This CDR3 is 13 amino acids long. V was clipped by 4 bases and J by 2 bases, with 6 bases between them.

The chain joins TRBV15 to TRBJ1-2; tentative D call: TRBD1 (6 bases). Trimming cost V 5 bases and J 11 bases, with 15 bases left between them. The CDR3 contains 12 residues. Per germline, CDR1 LNHNV and CDR2 YYDKDF (reference sequence). CDR3 DNA: TGTGCCACCAGCTCAGGGGCCGTCATGTACACCTTC. It codes for CATSSGAVMYTF.

This clonotype was seen ten or more times. This chain joins TRBV6-6 and TRBJ1-1, with D possibly matching TRBD1 (5 bases). With 5 bases removed from V and 9 bases from J, the gap between germline ends came to 10 bases. CDR1 is MNHNY and CDR2 is SVGAGI in the germline V gene (reference sequence). The CDR3 spans 11 residues. DNA of the CDR3: TGTGCCAGCAGTCGGGACCTAAAAGCTTTCTTT. Translation gives CASSRDLKAFF.

The V call is TRBV4-2, the J call TRBJ1-1; 9 bases agree with TRBD1. The CDR3 is made up of 17 amino acids. Germline trimming cut 1 base from V and 3 bases from J; bases unmatched to any gene: 9. Germline values: CDR1 LGHNA, CDR2 YNFKEQ. The CDR3 loop is CASSQVFRDREDTEAFF. Written as DNA, the CDR3 is TGTGCCAGCAGCCAAGTGTTCCGGGACAGGGAGGACACTGAAGCTTTCTTT.

This clonotype was found many times. The chain couples TRBV6-2 or TRBV6-3 to TRBJ2-3; maybe TRBD2 (5 bases). This CDR3 is 14 amino acids long. Trimming took off 6 bases at V and 5 bases at J, with 15 bases between the two ends. Germline lookup yields CDR1 MNHEY and CDR2 SVGEGT. CDR3 coding DNA: TGTGCCAGCAGAGGATTTCTCCGGGAAGATACGCAGTATTTT. It translates to CASRGFLREDTQYF.

The rearrangement links TRBV18 to TRBJ2-5, with D possibly TRBD1 on 5 matching bases. The J call may be incorrect, as the DNA end agrees better with TRBJ2-7. This CDR3 region has 14 residues. Germline CDR1 and CDR2: KGHSH and LQKENI. CDR3 DNA: TGTGCCAGCTCACCGACAGCGAATCGTCCCGAGCAGTACTTC. Protein product: CASSPTANRPEQYF.

The chain employs TRBV4-3 and TRBJ2-3; TRBD1 aligns across 7 bases. V gave up 4 bases and J gave up 4 bases; unmatched junction bases: 8. Germline values: CDR1 LGHNA, CDR2 YSLEER. The CDR3 contains 15 residues. For the CDR3, the DNA is TGCGCCAGCAGCCTCCGGGACCAGGGGGCAGATACGCAGTATTTT. Its protein product is CASSLRDQGADTQYF.

The rearrangement joins TRBV28 to TRBJ2-1, with D possibly being TRBD2 (7 bases). The germline V gene encodes CDR1 MDHEN and CDR2 SYDVKM. The CDR3 covers 15 residues. Deletions cut 7 bases from V and 4 bases from J, with 17 bases between. The CDR3 DNA follows: TGTGCCAGCACGGGGGGCCAAGCCAGTTACAATGAGCAGTTCTTC. The encoded protein is CASTGGQASYNEQFF.

The chain has TRBV30 and TRBJ1-2, with D possibly being TRBD1 (6 bases). This CDR3 region has 12 residues. The V gene's germline CDR1 is GTSNPN and CDR2 SVGIG (reference sequence). V lost 1 base and J lost 6, with 9 bases in between. This CDR3 is CAWSETGNGYTF. Here the CDR3 DNA reads TGTGCCTGGAGTGAGACAGGAAATGGCTACACCTTC.

This clonotype has more than one count but fewer than ten. The gene calls are TRBV20-1 and TRBJ2-5; D might be TRBD1 (6 bases). The CDR3 length is 15 residues. V gave up 3 bases and J gave up 0 bases, with 14 bases separating them. Germline-derived CDR1 and CDR2 are DFQATT and SNEGSKA (reference sequence). Written as DNA, the CDR3 is TGCAGTGCTAGGGGGAGACAGGTTTACCAAGAGACCCAGTACTTC. Translation: CSARGRQVYQETQYF.